This TCR beta chain was found in a study of T cell responses to AZD1222 COVID-19 vaccine. General study results and limits: Spike regions recognized by vaccine-associated CD4 TCRs spanned the protein, led by 160-218 and 743-854. A mostly white British donor set with more females was recruited, and clonal diversity was possibly underestimated. Spike-specific TCR depth and breadth grew after two AZD1222 doses. In the spike-specific TCR repertoire, nearly half reportedly target unmutated variant regions.

CDR1 is LGHDT, CDR2 YNNKEL, per germline (reference sequence). The CDR3 is made up of 18 amino acids. The V and J ends lost 1 base and 2 bases, in that order; junction bases with no gene match: 8. TCRdb's table, derived via immunoSEQ multiplex PCR, lists solely in-frame clones and lacks some. The sample lists about 60,000 clones, about four fifths occurring once. Points on this clone: Its antigen is still unknown.

The sample consisted of peripheral blood, taken on day 0 of AZD1222 vaccination. The chain joins TRBV3-1 (or the pseudogene TRBV3-2) to TRBJ2-3, with 11 bases fitting TRBD2. This TCR came from an adult in good health. The CDR3 sequence is CASSQATSGGRITDTQYF. Written as DNA, the CDR3 is TGTGCCAGCAGCCAAGCAACTAGCGGGGGCCGCATCACAGATACGCAGTATTTT.